One and the same sample provided the 23 T cell receptor beta chains below, sequenced in a study of CD8 T cells in ankylosing spondylitis (dated 2017 in TCRdb). Libraries were prepared through 5' RACE. This sample was sequenced with an Illumina HiSeq 2500. TCRdb's own reprocessing of the public reads used fastp at Q25 and MiXCR and kept productive beta chains. A single entry per CDR3 protein holds the most common genes and DNA from its merged rows. The table for this sample lists 250,000 to 400,000 distinct CDR3 sequences; around a tenth of them were counted only once. The ten largest clones add up to roughly 9.2% of the sample. Sequenced: blood, either unsorted or a sorted T cell fraction (not recorded which). Receptor source: a female donor with ankylosing spondylitis or in good health (not recorded which).

In regard to this clonotype: The junction departs from germline at one end; a sequencing error may be responsible. The genes are TRBV5-1 and TRBJ2-3; D gene uncertain. Germline lookup yields CDR1 SGHRS and CDR2 YFSETQ. The CDR3 covers 12 residues. The CDR3 nucleotides read TGCGTCAGCAGCTTGACCACGGATACGCAGTATTTT. Its translation: CVSSLTTDTQYF.

The J gene is TRBJ2-5, the V gene TRBV20-1, with 11 nucleotides matching TRBD2. The CDR3 length is 15 residues. With V trimmed by 7 bases and J by 4 bases, 11 bases remained unmatched. CDR1 is DFQATT and CDR2 is SNEGSKA in the germline V gene (reference sequence). The DNA of the CDR3 is TGCAGTGGAGGGACTAGCGGAGCCGGCCGAGAGACCCAGTACTTC. Protein sequence: CSGGTSGAGRETQYF.

This clonotype has a count of ten or more. The chain joins TRBV5-1 to TRBJ2-1; 7 positions match TRBD2. Germline V gene sequence: CDR1 SGHRS, CDR2 YFSETQ. This CDR3 contains 16 residues. V dropped 0 bases and J dropped 2; count of bases not matched to a gene: 5. The DNA for the CDR3 is TGCGCCAGCAGCTTGGGCGGCGCGGGGGCCTACAATGAGCAGTTCTTC. It encodes CASSLGGAGAYNEQFF.

This clonotype was counted at least ten times. The rearrangement links TRBV12-3 or TRBV12-4 to TRBJ2-7, with 9 bases identical to TRBD1. The CDR3 runs 12 residues. Losses at the gene ends were 8 bases for V and 7 bases for J; bases not matched to a gene: 6. The CDR3 DNA reads as TGTGCCAGCTGGGACAGGGTAGGAGAGCAGTACTTC. This translates into CASWDRVGEQYF.

The V and J genes are TRBV7-9 and TRBJ2-1, with 7 bases matching TRBD2. The germline gives CDR1 SEHNR, CDR2 FQNEAQ (reference sequence). The CDR3 runs 14 residues. Trimming removed 6 bases from V and 5 bases from J; junction bases left unmatched: 7. The CDR3 reads CASRYTSAHNEQFF. As DNA, the CDR3 is TGTGCCAGCAGATATACTAGCGCTCACAATGAGCAGTTCTTC. Combining the CDR3 with reference TRBV7-9 and TRBJ2-1 gives the whole variable domain DTGVSQNPRHKITKRGQNVTFRCDPISEHNRLYWYRQTLGQGPEFLTYFQNEAQLEKSRLLSDRFSAERPKGSFSTLEIQRTEQGDSAMYLCASRYTSAHNEQFFGPGTRLTVL.

The chain is built from TRBV11-2 and TRBJ1-5; no clear D. The V and J ends lost 5 bases and 5 bases respectively, with 13 bases between them. CDR1 and CDR2 from the germline V gene are SGHAT and FQNNGV. The CDR3 covers 14 residues. The DNA for the CDR3 is TGTGCCAGCAGCCAGGCGGGAACCCATCAGCCCCAGCATTTT. This encodes CASSQAGTHQPQHF. The variable domain in full, with the rest retrieved from reference TRBV11-2 and TRBJ1-5, is EAGVAQSPRYKIIEKRQSVAFWCNPISGHATLYWYQQILGQGPKLLIQFQNNGVVDDSQLPKDRFSAERLKGVDSTLKIQPAKLEDSAVYLCASSQAGTHQPQHFGDGTRLSIL.

This clonotype occurred many times. The chain uses TRBV20-1 and TRBJ2-7; D unclear. The V gene lost 3 bases and the J gene lost 6 bases, with 15 bases spanning the gap. CDR1 is DFQATT and CDR2 is SNEGSKA in the germline V gene (reference sequence). This CDR3 is 13 amino acids long. CDR3 amino acids: CSASQDLSSEQYF. The CDR3 region has the DNA TGCAGTGCTAGTCAGGACCTATCTTCCGAGCAGTACTTC.

The chain carries TRBV21-1 and TRBJ1-1. TRBV21-1 is a documented pseudogene. The CDR3 contains 14 residues. The chain's CDR3 is CASSLGSENTEAFF. The CDR3 DNA reads TGTGCCAGCAGCCTGGGGTCCGAGAACACTGAAGCTTTCTTT.

This clonotype occurred many times. The chain couples TRBV20-1 to TRBJ2-1, with 8 bases that match TRBD2. CDR3 length: 14 amino acids. Germline V lookup: CDR1 DFQATT, CDR2 SNEGSKA (reference sequence). V lost 6 bases, J lost 8 bases, and 12 bases stayed unmatched. This CDR3 reads CSAPAERGIHEQFF. In nucleotides, the CDR3 is TGCAGTGCCCCAGCGGAGCGGGGGATACATGAGCAGTTCTTC.

This clonotype showed up many times. V usage is TRBV28 and J usage is TRBJ2-7; no reliable D call. This CDR3 is built from 13 residues. The germline V gene encodes CDR1 MDHEN and CDR2 SYDVKM. Trimming took off 5 bases at V and 6 bases at J, with 14 bases between the two ends. CDR3 in amino acids: CASSDDPLGEQYF. Here the CDR3 DNA reads TGTGCCAGCAGTGACGACCCGTTGGGCGAGCAGTACTTC. Full variable domain (outside the CDR3, taken from reference TRBV28 and TRBJ2-7): DVKVTQSSRYLVKRTGEKVFLECVQDMDHENMFWYRQDPGLGLRLIYFSYDVKMKEKGDIPEGYSVSREKKERFSLILESASTNQTSMYLCASSDDPLGEQYFGPGTRLTVT.

DNA of the CDR3: TGTGCCAGCAGGGGACCGAAAATCGAAGCTTTCTTT. It translates to CASRGPKIEAFF. V and J are TRBV12-3 or TRBV12-4 and TRBJ1-1; the D gene is possibly TRBD1 (5 bases). Deletions cut 6 bases from V and 8 bases from J, with 13 bases between. The CDR3 covers 12 residues.

The chain is built from TRBV19 and TRBJ2-1, with D tentatively TRBD2 (6 bases). CDR3 length: 16 residues. The V end lost 6 bases, the J end lost 0 bases, and 15 bases lay between the germline ends. CDR1 is LNHDA and CDR2 is SQIVND in the germline V gene (reference sequence). The CDR3 nucleotides are TGTGCCAGTAGGGCGGGACTCCCGAGCTCCTACAATGAGCAGTTCTTC. Amino acids: CASRAGLPSSYNEQFF.

This clonotype was counted between two and nine times. The chain is built from TRBV12-3 or TRBV12-4 and TRBJ1-5; the D gene is possibly TRBD1 (5 bases). The CDR3 covers 15 residues. Trimming pared 3 bases from V and 1 base from J, leaving 10 bases between. The CDR3 DNA is TGTGCCAGCAGTTTCGGGGGGTTCAGCAATCAGCCCCAGCATTTT. It yields the protein CASSFGGFSNQPQHF.

There are many counts of this clonotype. The chain's CDR3 is CASSSSGVGANVLTF. CDR3 sequence (DNA): TGCGCCAGCAGCTCCTCCGGGGTCGGGGCCAACGTCCTGACTTTC. The chain carries TRBV5-1 and TRBJ2-6; weak D call: TRBD2 (5 bases). The V end lost 3 bases, the J end lost 4 bases, and 11 bases lay between the germline ends. From germline, CDR1 is SGHRS and CDR2 YFSETQ. The CDR3 consists of 15 residues.

This clonotype was found a few times. This chain uses TRBV2 with TRBJ1-1; a weak D match, TRBD1 (5 bases). Germline V CDR1 and CDR2: SNHLY, FYNNEI. V was cut by 6 bases and J by 1 base, with 12 bases left in between. The CDR3 runs 14 residues. Written as DNA, the CDR3 is TGTGCCAGCAGGACGGGGGTAGGGAACACTGAAGCTTTCTTT. Protein: CASRTGVGNTEAFF.

The genes are TRBV5-1 and TRBJ1-5; TRBD1 matches at 10 bases. The CDR3 covers 16 residues. Germline CDR1 is SGHRS and CDR2 is YFSETQ. Trimming took 4 bases from V and 5 from J; bases not matched to a gene: 9. DNA of the CDR3: TGCGCCAGCAGCGAGGCCCCCGGGACAGGGGATCAGCCCCAGCATTTT. It codes for CASSEAPGTGDQPQHF.

This clonotype was seen many times. CDR3 region: CSARSMGLGETQYF. The DNA for the CDR3 is TGCAGTGCTAGATCTATGGGGCTGGGAGAGACCCAGTACTTC. The chain employs TRBV20-1 and TRBJ2-5; TRBD1 is a possible D gene (5 bases). Germline V gene lookup returns CDR1 DFQATT and CDR2 SNEGSKA (reference sequence). V dropped 2 bases and J dropped 4 bases, with 14 bases sitting between them. This CDR3 has 14 amino acids.

This clonotype was detected many times. The J gene is TRBJ1-1, the V gene TRBV15; no reliable D call. The germline V gene has CDR1 LNHNV and CDR2 YYDKDF (reference sequence). This CDR3 region has 12 residues. The germline V and J ends were trimmed by 0 bases and 5 bases, with 4 bases remaining between them. The CDR3 nucleotides are TGTGCCACCAGCAGAGATAAAACTGAAGCTTTCTTT. Translated: CATSRDKTEAFF.

This clonotype was detected ten times or more. The V and J genes are TRBV5-1 and TRBJ2-5, with 12 positions matching TRBD2. The germline CDR1 and CDR2 sequences are SGHRS and YFSETQ. Germline trimming cut 2 bases from V and 2 bases from J; bases unmatched to any gene: 7. The length of the CDR3 is 17 residues. The chain's CDR3 is CASSLSLAGGEQETQYF. DNA of the CDR3: TGCGCCAGCAGCTTAAGTCTAGCGGGAGGGGAGCAAGAGACCCAGTACTTC.

The rearrangement uses TRBV12-3 or TRBV12-4 and TRBJ1-1; 8 nucleotides align to TRBD1. CDR3 size: 14 residues. J lost 3 bases, V lost 4 bases, and 4 bases had no gene match. The CDR3 sequence is CASSSAGGHTEAFF. DNA of the CDR3: TGTGCCAGCAGTTCCGCAGGGGGCCACACTGAAGCTTTCTTT.

The J gene is TRBJ2-3, the V gene TRBV20-1; no reliable D call. V shed 6 bases and J shed 2 bases, with 9 bases lying between them. The germline V gene has CDR1 DFQATT and CDR2 SNEGSKA (reference sequence). The CDR3 is made up of 12 amino acids. The CDR3 here is CSARNHTDTQYF. In nucleotides, the CDR3 is TGCAGTGCGCGAAACCACACAGATACGCAGTATTTT.

V usage is TRBV10-3 and J usage is TRBJ2-5; no reliable D call. The CDR3 contains 15 residues. Germline V gene lookup returns CDR1 ENHRY and CDR2 SYGVKD. The germline V and J ends were trimmed by 4 bases and 1 base, with 13 bases remaining between them. In DNA form, the CDR3 reads TGTGCCATCAGTGCCGGGCTGGACCTCCAAGAGACCCAGTACTTC. Translation: CAISAGLDLQETQYF.

This clonotype appeared a few times. The chain links TRBV4-2 to TRBJ2-7, with no clear D. Germline CDR1 reads LGHNA; CDR2 reads YNFKEQ. V lost 0 bases to trimming and J lost 5 bases, with 5 bases between them. CDR3 length equals 12 residues. CDR3 sequence: CASSQDSHEQYF. The CDR3 DNA reads as TGTGCCAGCAGCCAAGATTCACACGAGCAGTACTTC.